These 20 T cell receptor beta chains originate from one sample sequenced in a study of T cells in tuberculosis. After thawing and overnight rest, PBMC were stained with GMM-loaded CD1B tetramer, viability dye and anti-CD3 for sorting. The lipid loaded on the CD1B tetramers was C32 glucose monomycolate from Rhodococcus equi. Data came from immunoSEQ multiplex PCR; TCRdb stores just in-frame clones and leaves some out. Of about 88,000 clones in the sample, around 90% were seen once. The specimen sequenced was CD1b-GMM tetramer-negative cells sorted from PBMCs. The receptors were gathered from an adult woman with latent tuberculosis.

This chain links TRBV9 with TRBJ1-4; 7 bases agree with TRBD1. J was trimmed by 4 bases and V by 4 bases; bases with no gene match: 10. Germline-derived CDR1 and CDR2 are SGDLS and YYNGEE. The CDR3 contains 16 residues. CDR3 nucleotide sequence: TGTGCCAGCAGCCGCGAACCGGGACAGCTTAATGAAAAACTGTTTTTT. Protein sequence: CASSREPGQLNEKLFF.

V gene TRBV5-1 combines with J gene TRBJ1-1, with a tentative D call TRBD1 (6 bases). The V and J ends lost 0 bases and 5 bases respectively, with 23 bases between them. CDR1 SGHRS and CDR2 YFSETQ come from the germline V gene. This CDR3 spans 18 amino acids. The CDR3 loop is CASSLEGRGGAGGTEAFF. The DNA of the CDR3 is TGCGCCAGCAGCTTGGAGGGGCGGGGGGGGGCAGGAGGAACTGAAGCTTTCTTT.

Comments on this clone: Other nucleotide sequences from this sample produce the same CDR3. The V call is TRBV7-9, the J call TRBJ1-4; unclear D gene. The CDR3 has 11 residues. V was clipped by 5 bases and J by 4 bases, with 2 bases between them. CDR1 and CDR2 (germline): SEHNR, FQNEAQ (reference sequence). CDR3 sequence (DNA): TGTGCCAGCAGCCTTAATGAAAAACTGTTTTTT. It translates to CASSLNEKLFF.

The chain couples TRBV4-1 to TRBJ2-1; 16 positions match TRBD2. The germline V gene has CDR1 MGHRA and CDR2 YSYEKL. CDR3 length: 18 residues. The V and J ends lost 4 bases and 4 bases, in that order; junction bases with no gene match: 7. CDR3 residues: CASSPQGLAGGQYNEQFF. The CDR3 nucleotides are TGCGCCAGCAGCCCCCAGGGACTAGCGGGGGGGCAGTACAATGAGCAGTTCTTC.

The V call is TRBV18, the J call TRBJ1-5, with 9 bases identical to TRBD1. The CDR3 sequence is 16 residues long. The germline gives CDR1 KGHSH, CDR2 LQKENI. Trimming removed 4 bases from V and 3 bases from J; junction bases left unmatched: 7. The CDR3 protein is CASSLRTGADNQPQHF. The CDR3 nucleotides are TGTGCCAGCTCACTGAGGACAGGGGCTGACAATCAGCCCCAGCATTTT.

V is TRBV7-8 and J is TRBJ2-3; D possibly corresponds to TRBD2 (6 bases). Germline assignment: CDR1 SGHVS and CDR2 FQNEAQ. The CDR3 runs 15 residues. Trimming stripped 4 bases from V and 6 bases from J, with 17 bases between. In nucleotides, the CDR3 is TGTGCCAGCAGCTCCACCTTCGCGGGGAGGGATACGCAGTATTTT. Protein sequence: CASSSTFAGRDTQYF.

The DNA of the CDR3 is TGTGCCAGCAGCTTAGAGGGGGTGCCCTACAATGAGCAGTTCTTC. It encodes CASSLEGVPYNEQFF. The rearrangement joins TRBV5-5 to TRBJ2-1, with D possibly TRBD1 on 6 matching bases. Looked up from germline, CDR1 is SGHKS and CDR2 is YYEKEE (reference sequence). Trimming left V 2 bases short and J 2 bases short, with 11 bases between. The CDR3 is 15 residues long.

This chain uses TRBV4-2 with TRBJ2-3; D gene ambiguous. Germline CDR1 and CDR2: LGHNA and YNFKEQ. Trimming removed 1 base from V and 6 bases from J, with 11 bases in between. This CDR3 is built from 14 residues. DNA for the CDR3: TGTGCCAGCAGCCAAGCTCCGCAAGCGGATACGCAGTATTTT. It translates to CASSQAPQADTQYF.

CDR3 region: CASRQGQGDGYTF. DNA of the CDR3: TGTGCCAGCCGCCAGGGACAGGGAGATGGCTACACCTTC. The J gene is TRBJ1-2, the V gene TRBV6-1, with 9 positions matching TRBD1. The germline V gene has CDR1 MNHNS and CDR2 SASEGT. V trimming: 8 bases; J trimming: 6 bases; junction bases outside the gene matches: 7. The CDR3 runs 13 residues.

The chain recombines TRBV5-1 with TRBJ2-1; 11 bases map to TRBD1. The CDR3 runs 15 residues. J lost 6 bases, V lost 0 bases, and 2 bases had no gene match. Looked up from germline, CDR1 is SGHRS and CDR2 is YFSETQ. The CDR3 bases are TGCGCCAGCAGCTTGGCCGGGACAGGGGGCAATGAGCAGTTCTTC. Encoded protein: CASSLAGTGGNEQFF.

CDR3 region: CASHGIDRDNEKLFF. The CDR3 DNA sequence: TGTGCCAGCCACGGGATTGACAGGGATAATGAAAAACTGTTTTTT. The genes are TRBV2 and TRBJ1-4; TRBD1 matches 7 bases. CDR1 is SNHLY and CDR2 is FYNNEI in the germline V gene. The CDR3 runs 15 residues. V lost 8 bases and J lost 4; bases outside the gene matches: 10.

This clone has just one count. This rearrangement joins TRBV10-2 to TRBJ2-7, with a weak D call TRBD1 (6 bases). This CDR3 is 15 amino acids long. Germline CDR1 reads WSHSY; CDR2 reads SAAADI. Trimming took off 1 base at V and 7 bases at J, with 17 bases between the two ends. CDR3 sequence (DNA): TGCGCCAGCAGTGAGTTCCAGGGGCGCGTGAAAGAGCAGTACGTC. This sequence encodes CASSEFQGRVKEQYV.

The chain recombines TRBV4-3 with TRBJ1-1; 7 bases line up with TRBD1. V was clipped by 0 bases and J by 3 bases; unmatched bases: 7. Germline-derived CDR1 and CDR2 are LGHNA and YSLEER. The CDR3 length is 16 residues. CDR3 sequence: CASSQDRAGGYTEAFF. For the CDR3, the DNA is TGCGCCAGCAGCCAAGACAGGGCAGGGGGGTACACTGAAGCTTTCTTT.

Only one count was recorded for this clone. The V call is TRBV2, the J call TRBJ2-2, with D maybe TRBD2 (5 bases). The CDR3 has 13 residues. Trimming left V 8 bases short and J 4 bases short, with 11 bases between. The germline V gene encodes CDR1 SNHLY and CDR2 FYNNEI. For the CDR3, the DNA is TGTGCCAGCGAGGGATTAGGCACCGGGGAGCTGTTTTTT. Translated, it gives CASEGLGTGELFF.

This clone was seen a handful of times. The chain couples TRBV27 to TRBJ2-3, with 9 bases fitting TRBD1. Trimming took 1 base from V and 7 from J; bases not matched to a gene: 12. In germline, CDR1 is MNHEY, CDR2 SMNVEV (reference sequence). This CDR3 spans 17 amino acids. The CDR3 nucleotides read TGTGCCAGCAGTTTATTTCCGGGACAGGGTTTTTTATATACGCAGTATTTT. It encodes CASSLFPGQGFLYTQYF.

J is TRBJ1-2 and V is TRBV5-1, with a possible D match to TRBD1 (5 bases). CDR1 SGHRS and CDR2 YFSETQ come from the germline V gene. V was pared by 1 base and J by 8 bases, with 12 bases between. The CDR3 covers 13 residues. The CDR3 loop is CASSLYRGGGYTF. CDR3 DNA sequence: TGCGCCAGCAGCTTGTATAGGGGTGGCGGCTACACCTTC.

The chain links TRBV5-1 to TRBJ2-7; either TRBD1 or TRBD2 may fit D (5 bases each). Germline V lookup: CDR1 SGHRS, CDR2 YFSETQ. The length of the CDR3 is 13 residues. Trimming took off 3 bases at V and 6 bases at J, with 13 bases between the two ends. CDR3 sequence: CASSWAVGGEQYV. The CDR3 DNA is TGCGCCAGCAGCTGGGCGGTTGGGGGCGAGCAGTACGTC.

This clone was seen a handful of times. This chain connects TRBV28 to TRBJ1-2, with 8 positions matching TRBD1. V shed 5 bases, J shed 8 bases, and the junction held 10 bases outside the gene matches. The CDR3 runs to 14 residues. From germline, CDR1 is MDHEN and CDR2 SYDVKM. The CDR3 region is CASSPLQGVGGYTF. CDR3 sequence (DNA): TGTGCCAGCAGTCCCTTACAGGGGGTAGGGGGCTACACCTTC.

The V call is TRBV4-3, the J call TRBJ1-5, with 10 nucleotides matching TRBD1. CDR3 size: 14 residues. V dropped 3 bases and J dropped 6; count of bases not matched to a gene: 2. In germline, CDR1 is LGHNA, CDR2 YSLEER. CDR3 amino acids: CASSQGQGTQPQHF. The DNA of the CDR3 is TGCGCCAGCAGCCAGGGACAGGGGACTCAGCCCCAGCATTTT.

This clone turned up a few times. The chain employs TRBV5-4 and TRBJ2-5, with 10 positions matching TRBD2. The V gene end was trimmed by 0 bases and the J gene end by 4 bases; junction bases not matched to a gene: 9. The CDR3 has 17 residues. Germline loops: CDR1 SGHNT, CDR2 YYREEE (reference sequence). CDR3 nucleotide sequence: TGTGCCAGCAGCTTGGATCTAGCGGGGGCCGGGGGAGAGACCCAGTACTTC. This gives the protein CASSLDLAGAGGETQYF.